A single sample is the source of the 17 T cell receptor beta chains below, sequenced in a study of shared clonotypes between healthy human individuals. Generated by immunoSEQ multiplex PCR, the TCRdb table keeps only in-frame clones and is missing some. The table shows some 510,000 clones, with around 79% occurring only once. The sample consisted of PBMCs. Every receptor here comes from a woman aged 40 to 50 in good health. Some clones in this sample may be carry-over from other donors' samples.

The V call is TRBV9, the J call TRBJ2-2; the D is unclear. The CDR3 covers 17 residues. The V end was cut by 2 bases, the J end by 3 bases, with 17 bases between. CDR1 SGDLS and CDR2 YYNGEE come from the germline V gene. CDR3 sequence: CASSVAGGGGDTGELFF. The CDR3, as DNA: TGTGCCAGCAGCGTGGCCGGTGGTGGTGGGGACACCGGGGAGCTGTTTTTT.

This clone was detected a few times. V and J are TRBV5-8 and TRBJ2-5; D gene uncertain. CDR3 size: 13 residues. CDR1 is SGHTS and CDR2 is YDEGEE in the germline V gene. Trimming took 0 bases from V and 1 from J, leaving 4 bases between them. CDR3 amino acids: CASSLGVQETQYF. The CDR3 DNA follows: TGTGCCAGCAGCTTGGGAGTCCAAGAGACCCAGTACTTC.

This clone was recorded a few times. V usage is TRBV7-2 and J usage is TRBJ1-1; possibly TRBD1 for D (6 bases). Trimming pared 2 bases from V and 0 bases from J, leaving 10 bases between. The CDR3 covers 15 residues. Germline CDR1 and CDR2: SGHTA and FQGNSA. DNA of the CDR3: TGTGCCAGCAGCTTATTAGGGGACATGAACACTGAAGCTTTCTTT. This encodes CASSLLGDMNTEAFF.

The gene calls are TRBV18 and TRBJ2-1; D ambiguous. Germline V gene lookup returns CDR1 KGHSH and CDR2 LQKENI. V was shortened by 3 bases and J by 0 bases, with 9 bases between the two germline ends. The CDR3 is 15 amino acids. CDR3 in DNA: TGTGCCAGCTCACCGGGCAGAAACTCCTACAATGAGCAGTTCTTC. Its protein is CASSPGRNSYNEQFF.

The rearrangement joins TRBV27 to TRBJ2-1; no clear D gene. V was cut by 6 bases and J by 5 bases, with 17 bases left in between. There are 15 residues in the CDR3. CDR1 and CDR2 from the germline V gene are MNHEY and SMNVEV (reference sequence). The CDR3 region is CASSPRGFGDNEQFF. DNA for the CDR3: TGTGCCAGCAGCCCCCGTGGCTTTGGCGACAATGAGCAGTTCTTC.

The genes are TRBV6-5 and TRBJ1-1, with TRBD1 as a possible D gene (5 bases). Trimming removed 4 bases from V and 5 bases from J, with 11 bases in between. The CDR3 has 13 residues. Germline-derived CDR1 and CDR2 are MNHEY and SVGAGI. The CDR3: CASSLGQRTEAFF. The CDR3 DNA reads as TGTGCCAGCAGTTTAGGACAAAGGACTGAAGCTTTCTTT.

In DNA, the CDR3 is TGTGCCAGCAGTTTATGGCCCCCAGTCGCATCACTAGCAAACTACAATGAGCAGTTCTTC. Its protein is CASSLWPPVASLANYNEQFF. The J gene is TRBJ2-1, the V gene TRBV27; D possibly corresponds to TRBD2 (6 bases). Per the germline V gene, CDR1 is MNHEY and CDR2 is SMNVEV (reference sequence). The ends were cut back, 1 base at V and 3 bases at J, with 25 bases in the middle. The length of the CDR3 is 20 residues.

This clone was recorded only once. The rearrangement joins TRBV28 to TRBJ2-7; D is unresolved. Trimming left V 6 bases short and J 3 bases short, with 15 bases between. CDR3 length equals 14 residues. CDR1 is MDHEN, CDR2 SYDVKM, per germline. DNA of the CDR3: TGTGCCAGCAGGGCTCAAACGGACGACTACGAGCAGTACTTC. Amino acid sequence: CASRAQTDDYEQYF.

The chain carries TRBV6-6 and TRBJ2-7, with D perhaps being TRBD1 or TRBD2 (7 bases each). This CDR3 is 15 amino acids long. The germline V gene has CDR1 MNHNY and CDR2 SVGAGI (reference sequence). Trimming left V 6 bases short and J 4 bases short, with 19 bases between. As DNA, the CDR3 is TGTGCCAGCAGCAGAGGGGGCGGGAGCCTATACGAGCAGTACTTC. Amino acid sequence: CASSRGGGSLYEQYF.

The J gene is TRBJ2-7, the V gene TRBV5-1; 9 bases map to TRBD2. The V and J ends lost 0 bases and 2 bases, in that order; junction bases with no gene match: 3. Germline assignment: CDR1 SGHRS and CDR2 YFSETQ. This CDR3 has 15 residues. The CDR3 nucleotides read TGCGCCAGCAGCTTGGTGACTAGCGGCGCCTACGAGCAGTACTTC. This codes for CASSLVTSGAYEQYF.

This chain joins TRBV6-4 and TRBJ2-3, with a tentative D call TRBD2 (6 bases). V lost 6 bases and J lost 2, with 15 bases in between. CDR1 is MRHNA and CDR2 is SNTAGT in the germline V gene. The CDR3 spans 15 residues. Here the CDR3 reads CASSPTAGDTDTQYF. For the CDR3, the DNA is TGTGCCAGCAGCCCCACAGCGGGCGACACAGATACGCAGTATTTT.

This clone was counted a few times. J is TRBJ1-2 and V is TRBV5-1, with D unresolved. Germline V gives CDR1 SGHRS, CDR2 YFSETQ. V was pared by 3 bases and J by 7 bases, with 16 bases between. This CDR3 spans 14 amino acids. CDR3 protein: CASSSSPPPRGYTF. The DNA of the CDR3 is TGCGCCAGCAGCTCCTCCCCGCCGCCGCGTGGCTACACCTTC. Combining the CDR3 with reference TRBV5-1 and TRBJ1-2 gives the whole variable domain KAGVTQTPRYLIKTRGQQVTLSCSPISGHRSVSWYQQTPGQGLQFLFEYFSETQRNKGNFPGRFSGRQFSNSRSEMNVSTLELGDSALYLCASSSSPPPRGYTFGSGTRLTVV.

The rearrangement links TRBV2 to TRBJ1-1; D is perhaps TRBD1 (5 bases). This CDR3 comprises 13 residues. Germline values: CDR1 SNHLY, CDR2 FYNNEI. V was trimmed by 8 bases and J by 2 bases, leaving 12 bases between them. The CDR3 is CASRTRSNTEAFF. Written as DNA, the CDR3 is TGTGCCAGCCGGACACGCAGTAACACTGAAGCTTTCTTT.

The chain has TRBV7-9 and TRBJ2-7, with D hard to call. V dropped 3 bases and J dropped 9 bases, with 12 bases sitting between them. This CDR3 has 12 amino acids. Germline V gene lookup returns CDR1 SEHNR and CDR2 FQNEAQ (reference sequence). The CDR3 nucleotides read TGTGCCAGCAGCTTCTCTAGTCGCGGGCAGTACTTC. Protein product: CASSFSSRGQYF.

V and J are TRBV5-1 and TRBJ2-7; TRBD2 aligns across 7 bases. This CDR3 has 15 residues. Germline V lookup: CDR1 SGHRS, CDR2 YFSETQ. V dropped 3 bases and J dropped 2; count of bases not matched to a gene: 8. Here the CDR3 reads CASSSAPSGPYEQYF. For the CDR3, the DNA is TGCGCCAGCAGCTCGGCCCCTAGCGGCCCCTACGAGCAGTACTTC.

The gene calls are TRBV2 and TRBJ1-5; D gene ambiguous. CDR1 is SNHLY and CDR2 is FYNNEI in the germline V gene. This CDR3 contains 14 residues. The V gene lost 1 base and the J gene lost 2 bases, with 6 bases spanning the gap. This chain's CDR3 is CASSEVRGNQPQHF. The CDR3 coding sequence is TGTGCCAGCAGTGAAGTCCGGGGCAATCAGCCCCAGCATTTT.

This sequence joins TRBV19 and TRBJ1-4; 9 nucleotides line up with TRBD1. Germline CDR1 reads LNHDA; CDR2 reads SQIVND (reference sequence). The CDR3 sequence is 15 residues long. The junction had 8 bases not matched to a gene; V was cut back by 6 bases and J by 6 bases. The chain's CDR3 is CASSRDRGGYEKLFF. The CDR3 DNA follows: TGTGCCAGTAGCCGAGACAGGGGGGGGTATGAAAAACTGTTTTTT.